This T cell receptor beta chain appears in the sequencing data of a study of cytomegalovirus exposure and HLA in healthy donors. This PCR relied on a set of 60 Vbeta primers and 13 Jbeta primers. Sequenced by immunoSEQ multiplex PCR; TCRdb stores in-frame clones only, minus some. The table has over 150,000 clones, approximately 80% seen once. The length of the CDR3 is 13 residues. Germline V gives CDR1 SSHAT, CDR2 FNYEAQ (reference sequence). V lost 1 base, J lost 4 bases, and 7 bases lay in between. Source material: PBMCs. This TCR was sampled from a woman between 25 and 40 years old in good health and CMV-seropositive. The chain is built from TRBV7-7 and TRBJ2-5, with D uncertain. This CDR3 is CASSLGSGETQYF. In DNA form, the CDR3 reads TGTGCCAGCAGCTTAGGATCGGGAGAGACCCAGTACTTC.